One and the same sample provided the 17 T cell receptor beta chains below, sequenced in a study of CD8 T cells in ankylosing spondylitis. No antigen is known for these receptors. Study results and limitations: A TCR beta motif of 8 or 9 highly homologous variants appeared characteristic of ankylosing spondylitis blood.

TCRdb analysed the 5' RACE reads with MiXCR anew, one entry per CDR3 protein. The table shows some 840,000 distinct CDR3 sequences, with roughly 10% occurring only once. The sample was blood, either unsorted or a sorted T cell fraction (not recorded which). These receptors came from a male donor with ankylosing spondylitis.

This clonotype was counted only a few times. The V gene is TRBV12-3 or TRBV12-4, the J gene TRBJ1-2, with 8 nucleotides matching TRBD1. V lost 6 bases and J lost 7; bases outside the gene matches: 10. The CDR3 has 14 residues. CDR3 sequence (DNA): TGTGCCAGCAGCCTCCGAGGGACAGGAGGTGGCTACACCTTC. It is translated as CASSLRGTGGGYTF.

This clonotype was seen a few times. The chain links TRBV7-9 to TRBJ2-5; D tentatively reads TRBD1 or TRBD2 (5 bases each). V was cut by 3 bases and J by 0 bases, with 14 bases left in between. This CDR3 contains 16 residues. The V gene's germline CDR1 is SEHNR and CDR2 FQNEAQ (reference sequence). The CDR3 here is CASSLGTLMYQETQYF. In nucleotides, the CDR3 is TGTGCCAGCAGCTTGGGGACCCTGATGTACCAAGAGACCCAGTACTTC.

The chain links TRBV7-2 to TRBJ1-3; no reliable D call. CDR3 length: 14 residues. The V gene's germline CDR1 is SGHTA and CDR2 FQGNSA. Trimming pared 2 bases from V and 4 bases from J, leaving 9 bases between. CDR3 bases: TGTGCCAGCAGCTTATTAGCCGTCGGAAACACCATATATTTT. Amino acids: CASSLLAVGNTIYF.

This clonotype was observed many times. The chain employs TRBV7-3 and TRBJ2-3; 12 bases agree with TRBD2. Germline lookup yields CDR1 SGHTA and CDR2 FQGTGA. The CDR3 is 16 residues long. V lost 5 bases and J lost 1; bases outside the gene matches: 4. CDR3 coding DNA: TGTGCCAGCAGCCCGAGGACTAGCGGGGGCACAGATACGCAGTATTTT. It translates to CASSPRTSGGTDTQYF.

This clonotype was detected only a few times. The chain links TRBV10-3 to TRBJ1-1, with D unclear. Looked up from germline, CDR1 is ENHRY and CDR2 is SYGVKD. V lost 11 bases to trimming and J lost 1 base, with 14 bases between them. This CDR3 has 13 amino acids. The CDR3 reads CAAHPQRNTEAFF. The CDR3 coding sequence is TGTGCCGCACATCCTCAGAGGAACACTGAAGCTTTCTTT.

This clonotype was counted only a few times. The chain links TRBV7-2 to TRBJ2-7, with TRBD2 as a possible D gene (6 bases). Germline V gives CDR1 SGHTA, CDR2 FQGNSA. This CDR3 is 15 amino acids long. Trimming took 3 bases from V and 0 from J, leaving 12 bases between them. The CDR3 bases are TGTGCCAGCAGCTTGATCGGGGACTTCTCCTACGAGCAGTACTTC. Translating gives CASSLIGDFSYEQYF.

This clonotype was counted only a few times. The chain uses TRBV2 and TRBJ2-7; 8 nucleotides align to TRBD2. Germline CDR1 is SNHLY and CDR2 is FYNNEI. J gave up 6 bases and V 1 base, and 8 bases lay outside the gene matches. The CDR3 runs to 15 residues. The CDR3 DNA reads as TGTGCCAGCAGTGAAGTTGGGACTAGTCTTCTCGAGCAGTACTTC. This translates into CASSEVGTSLLEQYF. Using reference TRBV2 and TRBJ2-7 for the parts outside the CDR3, the full variable domain is EPEVTQTPSHQVTQMGQEVILRCVPISNHLYFYWYRQILGQKVEFLVSFYNNEISEKSEIFDDQFSVERPDGSNFTLKIRSTKLEDSAMYFCASSEVGTSLLEQYFGPGTRLTVT.

This clonotype has a count of ten or more. The chain uses TRBV29-1 and TRBJ1-1; tentative D call: TRBD1 (6 bases). Germline CDR1 is SQVTM and CDR2 is ANQGSEA. The CDR3 extends over 14 amino acids. Trimming left V 6 bases short and J 6 bases short, with 20 bases between. CDR3 in DNA: TGCAGCGTGGACGCAGGGGTGGGAAGGGCTGAAGCTTTCTTT. Amino acids: CSVDAGVGRAEAFF.

This clonotype appeared many times. The rearrangement links TRBV28 to TRBJ2-7, with D possibly matching TRBD1 (5 bases). V lost 7 bases and J 2 bases, leaving 9 bases between the germline ends. CDR3 length: 12 amino acids. Per the germline V gene, CDR1 is MDHEN and CDR2 is SYDVKM. The CDR3 loop reads CASNDSPYEQYF. The CDR3 nucleotides read TGTGCCAGCAATGACAGCCCCTACGAGCAGTACTTC.

This clonotype has only a few counts. In DNA form, the CDR3 reads TGCGCCAGCAGCCAAGATGGGACAGCAGCTAACTATGGCTACACCTTC. Its translation is CASSQDGTAANYGYTF. This chain uses TRBV4-3 with TRBJ1-2; TRBD1 aligns across 7 bases. Trimming took 0 bases from V and 0 from J; bases not matched to a gene: 4. The CDR3 sequence is 16 residues long. The V gene's germline CDR1 is LGHNA and CDR2 YSLEER.

This clonotype was seen repeatedly, ten times or more. The chain employs TRBV20-1 and TRBJ2-5; 10 bases are a match to TRBD2. V lost 5 bases and J lost 2; bases outside the gene matches: 2. Germline V gene lookup returns CDR1 DFQATT and CDR2 SNEGSKA (reference sequence). This CDR3 is built from 13 residues. The CDR3 sequence: CSALTSGQETQYF. The CDR3 DNA is TGCAGTGCTCTGACTAGCGGGCAAGAGACCCAGTACTTC.

The chain links TRBV7-3 to TRBJ1-6; the D is unclear. In germline, CDR1 is SGHTA, CDR2 FQGTGA. V lost 4 bases to trimming and J lost 7 bases, with 8 bases between them. The CDR3 runs 13 residues. The CDR3 region has the DNA TGTGCCAGCAGCTCACAAATCAATTCACCCCTCCACTTT. It specifies CASSSQINSPLHF.

The J gene is TRBJ2-3, the V gene TRBV9; D gene uncertain. Trimming cost V 3 bases and J 7 bases, with 12 bases left between them. CDR3 length: 13 amino acids. Germline V gives CDR1 SGDLS, CDR2 YYNGEE. The CDR3 DNA is TGTGCCAGCAGCGCCTTGGATTCAAATACGCAGTATTTT. Translated: CASSALDSNTQYF.

CDR3 DNA sequence: TGCGCCAGCAGCCCCCAGTTTACCGGGGTGGAGAGGGAGCAGTACTTC. This sequence encodes CASSPQFTGVEREQYF. The V and J genes are TRBV5-1 and TRBJ2-7, with D possibly TRBD2 on 5 matching bases. Germline-derived CDR1 and CDR2 are SGHRS and YFSETQ. The V gene lost 4 bases and the J gene lost 7 bases, with 24 bases spanning the gap. This CDR3 has 16 amino acids.

This clonotype showed up just a few times. The chain combines TRBV5-1 with TRBJ1-4, with D unresolved. Germline loops: CDR1 SGHRS, CDR2 YFSETQ. The CDR3 length is 15 residues. V lost 0 bases and J 7 bases, leaving 13 bases between the germline ends. Here the CDR3 reads CASSLEAAIFEKLFF. The CDR3 coding sequence is TGCGCCAGCAGCTTGGAAGCAGCTATATTTGAAAAACTGTTTTTT.

This clonotype was seen more than once but under ten times. J is TRBJ2-3 and V is TRBV7-2; D gene ambiguous. V shed 2 bases and J shed 6 bases, with 12 bases lying between them. Germline V lookup: CDR1 SGHTA, CDR2 FQGNSA. The CDR3 extends over 14 amino acids. The CDR3 DNA is TGTGCCAGCAGCTTATATCCGTTGTACGATACGCAGTATTTT. Its protein is CASSLYPLYDTQYF.

This clonotype was observed a few times. V gene TRBV7-8 combines with J gene TRBJ2-3; 13 bases line up with TRBD2. The CDR3 is 17 residues long. The germline CDR1 and CDR2 sequences are SGHVS and FQNEAQ. Germline trimming cut 5 bases from V and 2 bases from J; bases unmatched to any gene: 7. In DNA, the CDR3 is TGTGCCAGCAGCCTCTGGACTAGCGGGGGTATCACAGATACGCAGTATTTT. It specifies CASSLWTSGGITDTQYF.